The rows below give T cell receptor beta chains drawn from one sample of a study of beta chain features in type 1 diabetes. The repertoire was sequenced with immunoSEQ multiplex PCR; TCRdb's copy has only in-frame clones and lacks some. In the table there are around 500,000 clones, about an eighth of which are singletons. The sequencing sample was made of naive CD4+ T cells from blood. These receptors originate from a woman between 18 and 29 years old in good health. Both conserved end residues are part of each CDR3. The D gene is left open where the match is weak. Size is omitted from some rows. Given values are once, few, many or a class for expanded clones.

TRBV27	TRBJ2-3	TRBD1	few	TGTGCCAGCAGTCCCGGGACAGGGAGAGGACCCGATACGCAGTATTTT	CASSPGTGRGPDTQYF
TRBV7-2	TRBJ2-5	NA	NA	TGTGCCAGCAGCCCTTACAGGGTTGAGGAGACCCAGTACTTC	CASSPYRVEETQYF
TRBV4-1	TRBJ2-7	TRBD2	NA	TGCGCCAGCAGCCGAAACCAGTTGGCGGGGGCCTACGAGCAGTACTTC	CASSRNQLAGAYEQYF
TRBV7-9	TRBJ1-4	NA	NA	TGTGCCAGCAGCCTACCGGGAGCAACTAATGAAAAACTGTTTTTT	CASSLPGATNEKLFF
TRBV4-3	TRBJ2-5	NA	NA	TGCGCCAGCAGCCAAGAAGGGGCCCGGCAGGTAGGGGAGACCCAGTACTTC	CASSQEGARQVGETQYF
TRBV5-1	TRBJ2-1	TRBD1	NA	TGCGCCAGCAGTTATCGGGGACAGACGTACAATGAGCAGTTCTTC	CASSYRGQTYNEQFF
TRBV7-9	TRBJ2-5	NA	few	TGTGCCAGCAGCTTACCGGGCCAGGGGCCCCAGTACTTC	CASSLPGQGPQYF
TRBV4-3	TRBJ2-1	NA	NA	TGCGCCAGCAGCCAATTAGCCGGATATGAGCAGTTCTTC	CASSQLAGYEQFF
TRBV4-3	TRBJ2-7	NA	few	TGCGCCAGCAGCCAAGATGTGCCTAGCGCCTCCTACGAGCAGTACTTC	CASSQDVPSASYEQYF
TRBV7-9	TRBJ1-1	TRBD1	once	TGTGCCAGCAGGGAGAGGGACAGGGGGCACACTGAAGCTTTCTTT	CASRERDRGHTEAFF
TRBV20-1	TRBJ2-5	NA	few	TGCAGTGCTACCACTCAAGAGACCCAGTACTTC	CSATTQETQYF
TRBV20-1	TRBJ2-4	NA	few	TGCAGTGCTGGCGGGGCCACGGAAAGCTTC	CSAGGATESF
TRBV29-1	TRBJ2-3	NA	few	TGCAGCGTGGAAAGAAATAGGGGGGTGGGTTCCACAGATACGCAGTATTTT	CSVERNRGVGSTDTQYF
TRBV6-5	TRBJ1-1	NA	NA	TGTGCCAGCAGTTTGCAGGGAAGCAGAACTGAAGCTTTCTTT	CASSLQGSRTEAFF
TRBV27	TRBJ2-7	NA	NA	TGTGCCAGCAGTTTCCAGACCAGGGTTCCCGGGCAGTACTTC	CASSFQTRVPGQYF
TRBV9	TRBJ2-6	TRBD1	NA	TGTGCCAGCAGCGTATATCCGATTGACAGGGTCTACTCTGGGGCCAACGTCCTGACTTTC	CASSVYPIDRVYSGANVLTF
TRBV4-1	TRBJ2-5	NA	NA	TGCGCCAGCAGCCAAGGACTAGGCCTACAAACCGGGGAGACCCAGTACTTC	CASSQGLGLQTGETQYF
TRBV12-5	TRBJ2-3	NA	NA	TGTGCTAGTGGGACAGCTAGCACAGATACGCAGTATTTT	CASGTASTDTQYF
TRBV6-1	TRBJ2-7	TRBD1	few	TGTGCCAGCAGTGTCGGACAGGGGAGGTCCGAGCAGTACTTC	CASSVGQGRSEQYF
TRBV29-1	TRBJ2-5	NA	many	TGCAGCGTGGACCCGGGGCTCGAGACCCAGTACTTC	CSVDPGLETQYF
TRBV7-9	TRBJ1-4	TRBD1	few	TGTGCCAGCAGCCGAGACAGGGTAGCAACTAATGAAAAACTGTTTTTT	CASSRDRVATNEKLFF
TRBV2	TRBJ1-5	NA	NA	TGTGCCAGCTCGCACGGGACACCTAGCAATCAGCCCCAGCATTTT	CASSHGTPSNQPQHF
TRBV7-9	TRBJ2-5	NA	NA	TGTGCCAGCAGCAAAGGGTTACGGGGAGGAGAGACCCAGTACTTC	CASSKGLRGGETQYF
TRBV28	TRBJ2-3	NA	few	TGTGCCAGCAGGGATCTAACAGATACGCAGTATTTT	CASRDLTDTQYF
TRBV2	TRBJ2-5	NA	few	TGTGCCCAAAAGGGGTGGACCCAGTACTTC	CAQKGWTQYF
TRBV19	TRBJ1-1	TRBD1	NA	TGTGCCAGTAGTATTCATCCCGACAGGGGCAACACTGAAGCTTTCTTT	CASSIHPDRGNTEAFF
TRBV7-9	TRBJ2-7	NA	NA	TGTGCCAGCAGCACCTCCTCATCCTACGAGCAGTACTTC	CASSTSSSYEQYF
TRBV7-3	TRBJ2-3	TRBD2	NA	TGTGCCAGCAGCCTCGACCCCCTAGCGGGGACCACAGATACGCAGTATTTT	CASSLDPLAGTTDTQYF
TRBV7-8	TRBJ2-1	NA	NA	TGTGCCAGCAGCTTAGTCAGGGGTGCCAAACTGGAGCAGTTCTTC	CASSLVRGAKLEQFF
TRBV6-5	TRBJ1-2	NA	few	TGTGCCAGCAGTTACCAGCAGGGATCGGGCTACACCTTC	CASSYQQGSGYTF
TRBV2	TRBJ1-6	NA	few	TGTGCCAGCAATGAGGAGCTGGCGGCCCTCCACTTT	CASNEELAALHF
TRBV6-6	TRBJ1-5	NA	NA	TGTGCCAGCAGTTACGCAGGCTCCGGACAGCCCCAGCATTTT	CASSYAGSGQPQHF
TRBV7-9	TRBJ2-7	TRBD2	NA	TGTGCCAGCACCAAGAGGACTAGCGGGAGCCGCTCCTACGAGCAGTACTTC	CASTKRTSGSRSYEQYF
TRBV28	TRBJ1-2	TRBD1	NA	TGTGCCAGCAGTTCTGCAACCGGGACAGGGGAGGCCTATGGCTACACCTTC	CASSSATGTGEAYGYTF
TRBV5-1	TRBJ2-1	NA	NA	TGCGCCAGCAGCTTGGAGAGGGCCAGTGAGCAGTTCTTC	CASSLERASEQFF